The T cell receptor (beta chain) under discussion was sequenced for a study of blood T cell repertoires in COVID-19. Background on the study: Specimens from acute and convalescent COVID-19 originated in the United States, Italy and Spain. From T cells, B-cell-depleted T cells, or PBMCs came the material, which was cDNA or gDNA.

Authors' analysis steps: Reference gene primer amplification gave estimated nucleated cell counts. TCRdb's table, derived via immunoSEQ multiplex PCR, lists solely in-frame clones and lacks some. V and J calls and clone size follow that table, whereas D and trimming were derived from the DNA. Altogether 90,000 to 150,000 clones are present, around 80% being singletons, with the ten largest covering under 5%. This CDR3 is built from 18 residues. Per germline, CDR1 MNHEY and CDR2 SVGEGT. Trimming cost V 5 bases and J 0 bases; bases outside gene matches: 11. This clonotype was sampled from an elderly woman with acute or convalescent COVID-19. Source material: peripheral blood. The V call is TRBV6-2 or TRBV6-3, the J call TRBJ2-2; 8 bases match TRBD1. CDR3 region: CASSPDPGQGANTGELFF. The DNA of the CDR3 is TGTGCCAGCAGTCCAGACCCAGGACAGGGAGCGAACACCGGGGAGCTGTTTTTT.